The following is a T cell receptor (beta chain) sequence with its context. This sample was taken from a study of OX40 agonist ivuxolimab in advanced cancers. Trimming took 4 bases from V and 4 from J; bases not matched to a gene: 4. CDR3 length: 14 residues. CDR1 and CDR2 from the germline V gene are SGHTA and FQGNSA. Method: immunoSEQ multiplex PCR; TCRdb's copy keeps in-frame clones and lacks some. The top ten clones hold about 1.9% of a sample with roughly 48,000 clones, 79% of them seen once. The material was CD4+ or CD8+ T cells sorted from blood, obtained in a trial of the OX40 agonist ivuxolimab. The V gene is TRBV7-2, the J gene TRBJ2-7; TRBD1 agrees at 10 bases. The receptor was isolated from an adult with an advanced solid tumor such as melanoma, head and neck, liver or kidney cancer. The CDR3 coding sequence is TGTGCCAGCAGCTCACGGACAGGGGGATACGAGCAGTACTTC. It codes for CASSSRTGGYEQYF.